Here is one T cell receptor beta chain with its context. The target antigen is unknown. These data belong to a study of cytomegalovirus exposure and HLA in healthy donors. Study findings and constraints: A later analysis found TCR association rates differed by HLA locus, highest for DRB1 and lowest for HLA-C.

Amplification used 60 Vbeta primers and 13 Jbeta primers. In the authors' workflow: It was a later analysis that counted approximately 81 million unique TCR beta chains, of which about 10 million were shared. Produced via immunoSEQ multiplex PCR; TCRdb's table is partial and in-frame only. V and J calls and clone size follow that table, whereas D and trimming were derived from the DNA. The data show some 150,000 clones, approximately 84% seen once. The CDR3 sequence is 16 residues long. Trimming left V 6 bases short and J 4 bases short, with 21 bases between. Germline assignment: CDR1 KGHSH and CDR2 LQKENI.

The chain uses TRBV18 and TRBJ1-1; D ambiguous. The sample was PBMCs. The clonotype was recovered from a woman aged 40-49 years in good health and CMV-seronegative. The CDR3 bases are TGTGCCAGCTCCCCCCCCATTCGACTCGAGGGCACTGAAGCTTTCTTT. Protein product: CASSPPIRLEGTEAFF.